This T cell receptor (beta chain) was identified during a study of shared clonotypes between healthy human individuals. Here immunoSEQ multiplex PCR was the method, and the copy in TCRdb shows in-frame clones only, minus some. The sample holds more than 2 million clones, almost 96% seen once. The sequence was collected from a man aged 18 to 30 in good health. Sequencing was carried out using naive CD4+ T cells sorted from blood. Stated subset: CD45RA+ positively selected.

The CDR3 DNA reads TGCGCCAACAACTCCCTCAGCGGGAGGGAGGGCGGGGAGCTGTTTTTT. Translation gives CANNSLSGREGGELFF. The chain recombines TRBV4-1 with TRBJ2-2; TRBD2 matches 10 bases. The CDR3 has 16 amino acids. V gave up 10 bases and J gave up 7 bases; unmatched junction bases: 15. Germline-derived CDR1 and CDR2 are MGHRA and YSYEKL.